The entry below describes one TCR beta chain. These data originate in a study of cytomegalovirus exposure and HLA in healthy donors. A multiplex PCR was run with 60 Vbeta primers and 13 Jbeta primers. Assay: immunoSEQ multiplex PCR; the TCRdb copy retains only in-frame clones and omits some. The sample includes fewer than 200,000 clones, around three quarters of them seen just once. The germline V gene encodes CDR1 SGHRS and CDR2 YFSETQ. This CDR3 is 14 amino acids long. This sequence joins TRBV5-1 and TRBJ2-5; D might be TRBD2 (5 bases). The end of the DNA fits TRBJ2-7 better, so the J call may be wrong. The sequence was collected from a woman aged 30 to 39 in good health and CMV-seronegative. Sequencing input: PBMCs. The CDR3 loop is CASSLGGSAGEQYF. CDR3 DNA: TGCGCCAGCAGCTTGGGTGGCAGCGCGGGCGAGCAGTACTTC.